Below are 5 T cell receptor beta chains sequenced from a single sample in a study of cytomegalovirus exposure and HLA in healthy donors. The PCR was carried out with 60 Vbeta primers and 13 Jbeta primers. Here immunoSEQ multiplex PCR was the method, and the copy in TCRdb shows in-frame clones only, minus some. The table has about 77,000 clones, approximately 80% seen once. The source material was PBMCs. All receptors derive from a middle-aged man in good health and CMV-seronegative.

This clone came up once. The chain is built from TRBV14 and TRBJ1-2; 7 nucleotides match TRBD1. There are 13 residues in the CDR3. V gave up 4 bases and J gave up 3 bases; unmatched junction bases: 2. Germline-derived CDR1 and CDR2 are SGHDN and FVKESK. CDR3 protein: CASSPDRDYGYTF. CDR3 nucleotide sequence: TGTGCCAGCAGCCCCGACAGGGACTATGGCTACACCTTC. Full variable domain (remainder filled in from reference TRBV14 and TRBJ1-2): EAGVTQFPSHSVIEKGQTVTLRCDPISGHDNLYWYRRVMGKEIKFLLHFVKESKQDESGMPNNRFLAERTGGTYSTLKVQPAELEDSGVYFCASSPDRDYGYTFGSGTRLTVV.

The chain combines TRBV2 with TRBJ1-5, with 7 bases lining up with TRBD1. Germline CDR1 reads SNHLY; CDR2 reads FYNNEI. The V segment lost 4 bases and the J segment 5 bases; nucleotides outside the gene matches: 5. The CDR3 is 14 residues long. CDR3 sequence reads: CASSAQGNYQPQHF. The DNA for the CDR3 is TGTGCCAGCAGTGCACAGGGGAACTATCAGCCCCAGCATTTT.

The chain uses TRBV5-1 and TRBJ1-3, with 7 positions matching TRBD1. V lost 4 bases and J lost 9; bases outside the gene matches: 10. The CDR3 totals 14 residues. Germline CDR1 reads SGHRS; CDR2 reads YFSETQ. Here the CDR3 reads CASSPDRAYATIYF. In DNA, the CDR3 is TGCGCCAGCAGCCCCGACAGGGCATACGCCACCATATATTTT.

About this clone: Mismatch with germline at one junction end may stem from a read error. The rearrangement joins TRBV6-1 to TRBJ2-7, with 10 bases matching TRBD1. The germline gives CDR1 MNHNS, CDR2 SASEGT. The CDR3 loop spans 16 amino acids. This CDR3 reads CASSDPSGTGVYEQHF. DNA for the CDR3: TGTGCCAGCAGTGACCCGTCCGGGACAGGGGTCTACGAGCAGCACTTC.

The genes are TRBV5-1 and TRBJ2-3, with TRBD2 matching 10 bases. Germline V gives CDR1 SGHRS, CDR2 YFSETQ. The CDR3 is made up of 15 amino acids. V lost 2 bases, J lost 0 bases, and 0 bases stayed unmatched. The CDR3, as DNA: TGCGCCAGCAGCTTTAGCGGGGGGAGCACAGATACGCAGTATTTT. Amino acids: CASSFSGGSTDTQYF.